The rows below give T cell receptor beta chains drawn from one sample of a study of naive and memory T cell subsets. From the 5' RACE reads, TCRdb called clonotypes with MiXCR, one entry per CDR3 protein. The table records roughly 48,000 distinct CDR3 sequences, approximately 4.5% of them present only once. The receptors here all came from a female donor in good health. CDR3s include the opening cysteine and the closing phenylalanine or tryptophan. A D gene is named only where the DNA matches it firmly. A clone size is listed for some rows: how often the clone was seen (once, few, many), or a class if it is expanded.

cdr3_nt cdr3_aa cdr3_length d_call j_call v_call clone_size
TGTGCCAGCAGTTTTCGAACAGGGGGCCCACTCGCCCAGCATTTT CASSFRTGGPLAQHF 15 TRBD1 TRBJ1-5 TRBV28 NA
TGTGCCACTGCCCCCGGGAGTGGAAATGAGCAGTTCTTC CATAPGSGNEQFF 13 NA TRBJ2-1 TRBV19 many
TGTGCCAGCAGTTTAATCGGGAACACCGGGGAGCTGTTTTTT CASSLIGNTGELFF 14 NA TRBJ2-2 TRBV12-3/TRBV12-4 many